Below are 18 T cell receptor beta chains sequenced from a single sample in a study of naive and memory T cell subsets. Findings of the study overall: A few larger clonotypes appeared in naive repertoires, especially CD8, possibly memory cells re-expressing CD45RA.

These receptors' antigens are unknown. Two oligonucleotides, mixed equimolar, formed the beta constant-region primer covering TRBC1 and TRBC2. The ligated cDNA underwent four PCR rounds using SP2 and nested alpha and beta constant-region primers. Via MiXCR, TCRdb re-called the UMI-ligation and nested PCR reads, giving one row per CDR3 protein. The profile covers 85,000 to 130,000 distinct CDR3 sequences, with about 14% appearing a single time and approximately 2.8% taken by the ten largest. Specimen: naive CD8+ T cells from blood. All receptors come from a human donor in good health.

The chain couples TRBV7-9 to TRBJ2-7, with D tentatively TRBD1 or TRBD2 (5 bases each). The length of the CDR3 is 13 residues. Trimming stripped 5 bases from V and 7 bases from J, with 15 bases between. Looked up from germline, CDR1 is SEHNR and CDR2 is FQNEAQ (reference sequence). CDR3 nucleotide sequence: TGTGCCAGCAGCGAGGGACCACTCTTTGAGCAGTACTTC. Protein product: CASSEGPLFEQYF.

The CDR3 DNA reads as TGCGCCAGCAGCCAAAAGCAGGGTGATGGCTACACCTTC. Residues: CASSQKQGDGYTF. The chain combines TRBV4-3 with TRBJ1-2; D is possibly TRBD1 (5 bases). The V end was cut by 2 bases, the J end by 6 bases, with 10 bases between. CDR1 and CDR2 (germline): LGHNA, YSLEER. The CDR3 extends over 13 amino acids.

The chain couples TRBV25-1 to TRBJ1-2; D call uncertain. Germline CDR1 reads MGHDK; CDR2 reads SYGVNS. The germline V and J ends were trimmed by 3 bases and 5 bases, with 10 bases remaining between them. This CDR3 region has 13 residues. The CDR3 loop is CASSDSQKYGYTF. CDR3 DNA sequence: TGTGCCAGCAGTGATAGTCAGAAGTATGGCTACACCTTC.

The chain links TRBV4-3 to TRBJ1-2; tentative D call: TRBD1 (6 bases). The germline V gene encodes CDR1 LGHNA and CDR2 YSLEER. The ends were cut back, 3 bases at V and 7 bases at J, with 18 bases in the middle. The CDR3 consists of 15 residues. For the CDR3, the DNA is TGCGCCAGCAGCCAGGCATGGGGGGCCTACGGTGGCTACACCTTC. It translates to CASSQAWGAYGGYTF.

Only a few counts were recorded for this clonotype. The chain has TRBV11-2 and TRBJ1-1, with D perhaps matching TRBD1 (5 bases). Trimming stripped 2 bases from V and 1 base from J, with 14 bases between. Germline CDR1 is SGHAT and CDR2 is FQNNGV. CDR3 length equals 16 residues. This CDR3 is CASSLPPGGANTEAFF. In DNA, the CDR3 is TGTGCCAGCAGCTTACCCCCTGGGGGTGCGAACACTGAAGCTTTCTTT.

The chain's CDR3 is CATSREGTLSSYNEQFF. Written as DNA, the CDR3 is TGTGCCACCAGCAGAGAAGGGACACTAAGCTCCTACAATGAGCAGTTCTTC. The chain links TRBV15 to TRBJ2-1, with a weak D call TRBD1 (6 bases). The germline V and J ends were trimmed by 0 bases and 0 bases, with 12 bases remaining between them. The germline V gene encodes CDR1 LNHNV and CDR2 YYDKDF (reference sequence). The length of the CDR3 is 17 residues. The variable domain in full, with the rest retrieved from reference TRBV15 and TRBJ2-1, is DAMVIQNPRYQVTQFGKPVTLSCSQTLNHNVMYWYQQKSSQAPKLLFHYYDKDFNNEADTPDNFQSRRPNTSFCFLDIRSPGLGDTAMYLCATSREGTLSSYNEQFFGPGTRLTVL.

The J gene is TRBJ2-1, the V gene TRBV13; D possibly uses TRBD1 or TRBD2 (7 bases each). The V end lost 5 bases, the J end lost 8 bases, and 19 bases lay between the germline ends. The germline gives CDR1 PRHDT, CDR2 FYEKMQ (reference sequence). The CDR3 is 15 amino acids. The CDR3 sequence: CASSPGRGLVYEQFF. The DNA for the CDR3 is TGTGCCAGCAGCCCGGGGAGGGGGCTGGTTTATGAGCAGTTCTTC.

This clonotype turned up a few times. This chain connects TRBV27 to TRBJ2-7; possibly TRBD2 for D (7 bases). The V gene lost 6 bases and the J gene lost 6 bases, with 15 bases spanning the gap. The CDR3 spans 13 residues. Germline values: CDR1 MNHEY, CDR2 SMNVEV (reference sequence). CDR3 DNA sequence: TGTGCCAGCAGGGTTGGCGGGGGCGCCGAGCAGTACTTC. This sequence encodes CASRVGGGAEQYF.

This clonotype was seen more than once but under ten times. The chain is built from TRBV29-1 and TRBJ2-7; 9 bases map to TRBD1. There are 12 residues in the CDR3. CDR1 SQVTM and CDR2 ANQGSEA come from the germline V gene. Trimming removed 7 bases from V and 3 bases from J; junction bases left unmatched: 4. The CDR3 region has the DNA TGCAGCGGAAGGGACAGGGACTACGAGCAGTACTTC. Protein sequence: CSGRDRDYEQYF.

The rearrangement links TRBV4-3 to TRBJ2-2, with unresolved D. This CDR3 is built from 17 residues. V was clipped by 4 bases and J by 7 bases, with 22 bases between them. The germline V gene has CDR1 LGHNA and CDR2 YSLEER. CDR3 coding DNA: TGCGCCAGCAGCCTTAGATTTGGGCAGAGTTTCAACGGGGAGCTGTTTTTT. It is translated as CASSLRFGQSFNGELFF.

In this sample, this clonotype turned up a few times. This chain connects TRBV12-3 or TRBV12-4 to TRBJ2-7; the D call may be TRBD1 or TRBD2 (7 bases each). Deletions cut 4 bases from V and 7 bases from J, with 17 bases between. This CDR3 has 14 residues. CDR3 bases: TGTGCCAGCAGTTCCCAGGGGGGGGGTTCGGAGCAGTACTTC. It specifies CASSSQGGGSEQYF.

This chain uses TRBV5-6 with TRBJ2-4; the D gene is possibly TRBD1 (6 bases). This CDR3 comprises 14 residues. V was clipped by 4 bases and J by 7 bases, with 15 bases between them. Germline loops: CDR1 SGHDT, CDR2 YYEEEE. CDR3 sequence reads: CASSVTGTTNIQYF. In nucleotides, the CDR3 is TGTGCCAGCAGCGTCACAGGGACGACTAACATTCAGTACTTC.

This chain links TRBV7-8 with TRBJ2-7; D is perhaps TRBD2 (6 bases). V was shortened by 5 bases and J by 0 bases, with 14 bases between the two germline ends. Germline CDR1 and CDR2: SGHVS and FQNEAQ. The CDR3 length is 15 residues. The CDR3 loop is CASSPSVADSYEQYF. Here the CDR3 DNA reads TGTGCCAGCAGCCCCAGTGTAGCGGACTCCTACGAGCAGTACTTC.

The CDR3 coding sequence is TGTGCCAGCAGTTACTCGAGTGACACCGGATGGACTGAAGCTTTCTTT. Amino acids: CASSYSSDTGWTEAFF. The chain couples TRBV6-2 or TRBV6-3 to TRBJ1-1; D not certain. V was shortened by 0 bases and J by 5 bases, with 16 bases between the two germline ends. Per germline, CDR1 MNHEY and CDR2 SVGEGT. The CDR3 runs 16 residues.

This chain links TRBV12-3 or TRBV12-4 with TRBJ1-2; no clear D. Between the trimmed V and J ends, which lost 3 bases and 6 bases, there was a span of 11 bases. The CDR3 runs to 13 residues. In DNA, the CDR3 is TGTGCCAGCAGTTTCATGTCCCAGGATGGCTACACCTTC. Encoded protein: CASSFMSQDGYTF.

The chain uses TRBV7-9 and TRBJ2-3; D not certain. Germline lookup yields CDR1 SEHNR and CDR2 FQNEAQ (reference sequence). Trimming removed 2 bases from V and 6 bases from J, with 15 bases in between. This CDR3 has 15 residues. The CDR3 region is CASSLRPQPEDTQYF. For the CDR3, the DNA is TGTGCCAGCAGCTTACGCCCCCAACCTGAGGATACGCAGTATTTT. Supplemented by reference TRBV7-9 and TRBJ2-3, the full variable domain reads DTGVSQNPRHKITKRGQNVTFRCDPISEHNRLYWYRQTLGQGPEFLTYFQNEAQLEKSRLLSDRFSAERPKGSFSTLEIQRTEQGDSAMYLCASSLRPQPEDTQYFGPGTRLTVL.

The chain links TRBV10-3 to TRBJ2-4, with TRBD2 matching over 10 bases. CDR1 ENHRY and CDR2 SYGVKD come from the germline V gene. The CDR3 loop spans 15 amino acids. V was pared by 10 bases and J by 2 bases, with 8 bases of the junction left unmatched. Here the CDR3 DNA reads TGTGCCACCGAGACTAGCGGGTCGACCAAAAACATTCAGTACTTC. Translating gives CATETSGSTKNIQYF.

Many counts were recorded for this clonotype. CDR3 in DNA: TGCAGCGTTGAATTGATGAACACTGAAGCTTTCTTT. This gives the protein CSVELMNTEAFF. The V and J genes are TRBV29-1 and TRBJ1-1; no clear D gene. The V end lost 2 bases, the J end lost 0 bases, and 4 bases lay between the germline ends. Germline CDR1 is SQVTM and CDR2 is ANQGSEA. This CDR3 contains 12 residues.